These 21 T cell receptor beta chains were all obtained from the same sample, sequenced in a study of T cells in Graves' hyperthyroidism and ophthalmopathy. What was amplified from RNA transcripts were TCR beta CDR3 regions. First-round RT-PCR of the TCR CDR3 relied on the HTBI primer set. Using its own MiXCR run on the multiplex PCR reads, TCRdb lists one record per CDR3 protein. The sample contains about 200,000 distinct CDR3 sequences, less than 20% of which appear only once. Material: blood. The receptors derive from a woman aged 45-59 years with Graves' hyperthyroidism.

The chain links TRBV19 to TRBJ2-7, with unresolved D. The CDR3 consists of 14 residues. Germline values: CDR1 LNHDA, CDR2 SQIVND (reference sequence). V was shortened by 6 bases and J by 0 bases, with 12 bases between the two germline ends. CDR3 residues: CASRKQDGSYEQYF. The CDR3 region has the DNA TGTGCCAGTAGAAAGCAGGACGGCTCCTACGAGCAGTACTTC.

This clonotype was detected ten times or more. The chain recombines TRBV4-2 with TRBJ2-5; D not certain. The CDR3 runs to 17 residues. The germline V gene has CDR1 LGHNA and CDR2 YNFKEQ. V was clipped by 0 bases and J by 7 bases, with 21 bases between them. This chain's CDR3 is CASSQDPSGPPDGTQYF. Here the CDR3 DNA reads TGTGCCAGCAGCCAAGATCCCTCCGGGCCCCCGGATGGGACCCAGTACTTC.

Of note for this clonotype: A read error may be the cause here, since a much bigger clone is one base away. V usage is TRBV20-1 and J usage is TRBJ2-3; TRBD2 aligns across 10 bases. The V gene's germline CDR1 is DFQATT and CDR2 SNEGSKA (reference sequence). The CDR3 extends over 15 amino acids. With 6 bases clipped from V and 0 bases from J, the junction kept 6 bases outside the gene matches. CDR3 bases: TGCAGTGCACCCTTGACTAGCGGGAGCACAGATACGCAGTATTTT. Protein product: CSAPLTSGSTDTQYF.

This clonotype was counted a few times. V gene TRBV4-1 combines with J gene TRBJ2-7; D is undetermined. The CDR3 is made up of 17 amino acids. V lost 2 bases to trimming and J lost 5 bases, with 22 bases between them. Germline CDR1 is MGHRA and CDR2 is YSYEKL. In nucleotides, the CDR3 is TGCGCCAGCAGCCAATCTCCGCTGTATCAGTTATCGGACGAGCAGTACTTC. Amino acids: CASSQSPLYQLSDEQYF.

This clonotype was counted between two and nine times. The chain combines TRBV27 with TRBJ1-5; D gene uncertain. Germline values: CDR1 MNHEY, CDR2 SMNVEV (reference sequence). V dropped 2 bases and J dropped 4 bases, with 9 bases sitting between them. The CDR3 consists of 14 residues. DNA for the CDR3: TGTGCCAGCAGTTTAAGGGTAGCGAATCAGCCCCAGCATTTT. Its translation: CASSLRVANQPQHF.

This clonotype was counted at least ten times. The chain has TRBV20-1 and TRBJ1-2; D not resolved. This CDR3 region has 13 residues. Germline assignment: CDR1 DFQATT and CDR2 SNEGSKA (reference sequence). V dropped 3 bases and J dropped 0 bases, with 8 bases sitting between them. CDR3 sequence (DNA): TGCAGTGCTAGCACTGACGCTAACTATGGCTACACCTTC. Protein: CSASTDANYGYTF.

This clonotype was found many times. The gene calls are TRBV20-1 and TRBJ2-1; 11 positions agree with TRBD2. CDR3 length: 16 residues. The trim removed 3 bases at V and 6 bases at J, leaving 10 bases unmatched. CDR1 is DFQATT, CDR2 SNEGSKA, per germline (reference sequence). The CDR3 region has the DNA TGCAGTGCTAGTAGCGGGAGGGATGGGTTGGTCAATGAGCAGTTCTTC. Protein product: CSASSGRDGLVNEQFF.

This clonotype was observed a single time. The chain employs TRBV4-1 and TRBJ2-1; TRBD2 is a possible D gene (6 bases). Trimming left V 3 bases short and J 12 bases short, with 15 bases between. The CDR3 consists of 13 residues. The germline gives CDR1 MGHRA, CDR2 YSYEKL. The CDR3 spells CASSHGTGLGQFF. The CDR3 DNA reads TGCGCCAGCAGCCACGGAACGGGACTTGGGCAGTTCTTC.

This sequence joins TRBV6-1 and TRBJ2-7; 7 nucleotides align to TRBD1. This CDR3 is built from 14 residues. Losses at the gene ends were 6 bases for V and 4 bases for J; bases not matched to a gene: 9. Germline CDR1 and CDR2: MNHNS and SASEGT. The DNA for the CDR3 is TGTGCCAGCAGCAGGACAGGTCCTGAATACGAGCAGTACTTC. Amino acid sequence: CASSRTGPEYEQYF.

Details on this clonotype: This may stem from a read error, because a much larger clone lies one nucleotide away. The rearrangement uses TRBV7-3 and TRBJ2-1; 12 nucleotides align to TRBD2. The CDR3 spans 15 residues. J was trimmed by 8 bases and V by 5 bases; bases with no gene match: 7. CDR1 is SGHTA and CDR2 is FQGTGA in the germline V gene. The CDR3 reads CASSLAGGPSHEQFF. CDR3 coding DNA: TGTGCCAGCAGCCTAGCGGGAGGGCCCTCGCATGAGCAGTTCTTC.

This clonotype was picked up a small number of times. The rearrangement uses TRBV7-9 and TRBJ2-1; 9 nucleotides agree with TRBD2. Germline values: CDR1 SEHNR, CDR2 FQNEAQ (reference sequence). There are 15 residues in the CDR3. V lost 4 bases to trimming and J lost 5 bases; unmatched junction nucleotides: 6. CDR3 nucleotides: TGTGCCAGCAGCTACGGACTAGCGAATAACAATGAGCAGTTCTTC. It yields the protein CASSYGLANNNEQFF. Based on the CDR3 plus reference TRBV7-9 and TRBJ2-1, the full variable domain is DTGVSQNPRHKITKRGQNVTFRCDPISEHNRLYWYRQTLGQGPEFLTYFQNEAQLEKSRLLSDRFSAERPKGSFSTLEIQRTEQGDSAMYLCASSYGLANNNEQFFGPGTRLTVL.

V usage is TRBV3-1 and J usage is TRBJ2-7; TRBD2 aligns across 9 bases. In germline, CDR1 is LGHDT, CDR2 YNNKEL (reference sequence). Trimming at V came to 2 bases and at J to 3 bases, leaving 8 bases not matched to a gene. This CDR3 is 16 amino acids long. CDR3 sequence: CASSQNSGSVDYEQYF. The CDR3 region has the DNA TGTGCCAGCAGCCAAAATAGCGGGAGCGTCGACTACGAGCAGTACTTC.

This clonotype was counted many times. V usage is TRBV11-2 and J usage is TRBJ2-7; 9 nucleotides match TRBD2. This CDR3 is 16 amino acids long. V shed 5 bases, J shed 0 bases, and the junction held 8 bases outside the gene matches. Germline V gives CDR1 SGHAT, CDR2 FQNNGV. CDR3 loop: CASSEPGTSTSYEQYF. CDR3 DNA sequence: TGTGCCAGCAGCGAACCCGGGACTAGCACCTCCTACGAGCAGTACTTC.

Ten or more counts support this clonotype. The chain recombines TRBV27 with TRBJ1-2; weak D call: TRBD1 (5 bases). The CDR3 spans 14 residues. The ends were cut back, 6 bases at V and 8 bases at J, with 19 bases in the middle. The germline CDR1 and CDR2 sequences are MNHEY and SMNVEV (reference sequence). CDR3 bases: TGTGCCAGCAGCCACTCCCAGGGCATGGAGGGCTACACCTTC. Protein: CASSHSQGMEGYTF.

This clonotype was counted between two and nine times. V and J are TRBV29-1 and TRBJ2-5, with TRBD2 matching 7 bases. CDR3 length: 15 amino acids. Trimming at V came to 4 bases and at J to 4 bases, leaving 12 bases not matched to a gene. Germline V lookup: CDR1 SQVTM, CDR2 ANQGSEA. DNA of the CDR3: TGCAGCGTTGGGGGTCTAGCTTCGGGGGGAGAGACCCAGTACTTC. Encoded protein: CSVGGLASGGETQYF.

This clonotype was detected only a few times. The V call is TRBV6-2 or TRBV6-3, the J call TRBJ1-2; D gene unclear. CDR1 MNHEY and CDR2 SVGEGT come from the germline V gene. Trimming pared 9 bases from V and 8 bases from J, leaving 22 bases between. The CDR3 sequence is 14 residues long. DNA of the CDR3: TGTGCCAGTTCCCCCACCGTGCTCCTAGGCGGCTACACCTTC. This encodes CASSPTVLLGGYTF.

The rearrangement links TRBV6-2 or TRBV6-3 to TRBJ1-6; TRBD1 might be the D (6 bases). Trimming cost V 6 bases and J 5 bases, with 14 bases left between them. There are 15 residues in the CDR3. Germline CDR1 and CDR2: MNHEY and SVGEGT. CDR3 protein: CASRVATGNNSPLHF. The CDR3 DNA follows: TGTGCCAGCAGGGTCGCTACAGGGAATAATTCACCCCTCCACTTT.

This clonotype was picked up many times. The genes are TRBV20-1 and TRBJ2-1; TRBD2 is a possible D gene (6 bases). Germline assignment: CDR1 DFQATT and CDR2 SNEGSKA (reference sequence). CDR3 size: 15 residues. The ends were cut back, 0 bases at V and 3 bases at J, with 12 bases in the middle. CDR3 region: CSARETSWGYNEQFF. The CDR3 DNA is TGCAGTGCTAGAGAAACTAGCTGGGGCTACAATGAGCAGTTCTTC.

This chain uses TRBV11-2 with TRBJ2-3; the match to TRBD2 covers 14 bases. V was pared by 5 bases and J by 4 bases, with 8 bases of the junction left unmatched. Per the germline V gene, CDR1 is SGHAT and CDR2 is FQNNGV. CDR3 length: 17 residues. The CDR3 DNA reads TGTGCCAGCAGCCCAAGACTAGCGGGAGGGCGGGCAGATACGCAGTATTTT. It specifies CASSPRLAGGRADTQYF.

This clonotype was seen many times. V and J are TRBV30 and TRBJ2-1, with D perhaps assigned TRBD1 or TRBD2 (5 bases each). Germline V gene lookup returns CDR1 GTSNPN and CDR2 SVGIG (reference sequence). The CDR3 extends over 11 amino acids. V was pared by 2 bases and J by 15 bases, with 14 bases between. This chain's CDR3 is CAWSRGPTGFF. The CDR3 DNA follows: TGTGCCTGGAGTAGGGGACCTACGGGGTTCTTC.

This clonotype has a handful of counts. The rearrangement joins TRBV5-5 to TRBJ1-1; unclear D gene. V was shortened by 5 bases and J by 1 base, with 12 bases between the two germline ends. The germline CDR1 and CDR2 sequences are SGHKS and YYEKEE (reference sequence). The CDR3 is made up of 14 amino acids. The CDR3 bases are TGTGCCAGCAGAAACGGCCAGTGGAACACTGAAGCTTTCTTT. As protein: CASRNGQWNTEAFF.